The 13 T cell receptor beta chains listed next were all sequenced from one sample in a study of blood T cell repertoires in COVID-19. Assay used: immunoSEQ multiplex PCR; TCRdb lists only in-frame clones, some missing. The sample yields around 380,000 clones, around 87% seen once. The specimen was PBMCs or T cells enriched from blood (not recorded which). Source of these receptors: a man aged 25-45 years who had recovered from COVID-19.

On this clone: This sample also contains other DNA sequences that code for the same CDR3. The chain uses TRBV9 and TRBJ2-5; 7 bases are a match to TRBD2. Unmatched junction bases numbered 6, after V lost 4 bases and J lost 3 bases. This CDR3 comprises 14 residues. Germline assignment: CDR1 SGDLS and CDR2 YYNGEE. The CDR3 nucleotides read TGTGCCAGCAGCTCCAGGACTAGTGAAGAGACCCAGTACTTC. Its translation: CASSSRTSEETQYF.

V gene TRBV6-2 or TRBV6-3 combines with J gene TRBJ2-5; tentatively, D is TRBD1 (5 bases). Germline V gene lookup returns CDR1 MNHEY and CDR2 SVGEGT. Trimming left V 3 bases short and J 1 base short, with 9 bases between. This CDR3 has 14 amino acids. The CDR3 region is CASSYVGAQETQYF. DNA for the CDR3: TGTGCCAGCAGTTATGTAGGGGCCCAAGAGACCCAGTACTTC.

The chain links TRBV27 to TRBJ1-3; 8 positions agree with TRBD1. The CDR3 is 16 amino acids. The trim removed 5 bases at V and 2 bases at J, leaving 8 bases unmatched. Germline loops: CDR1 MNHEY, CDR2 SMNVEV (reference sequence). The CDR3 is CASSLTGVSPGNTIYF. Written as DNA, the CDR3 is TGTGCCAGCAGTCTGACAGGGGTTTCTCCTGGAAACACCATATATTTT.

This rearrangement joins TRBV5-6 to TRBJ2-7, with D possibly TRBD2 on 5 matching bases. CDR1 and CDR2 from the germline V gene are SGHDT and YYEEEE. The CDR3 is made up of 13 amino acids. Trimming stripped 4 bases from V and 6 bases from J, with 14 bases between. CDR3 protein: CASSTSLAFEQYF. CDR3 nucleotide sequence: TGTGCCAGCAGCACCTCCCTAGCATTCGAGCAGTACTTC. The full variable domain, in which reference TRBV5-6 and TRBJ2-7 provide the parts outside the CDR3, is DAGVTQSPTHLIKTRGQQVTLRCSPKSGHDTVSWYQQALGQGPQFIFQYYEEEERQRGNFPDRFSGHQFPNYSSELNVNALLLGDSALYLCASSTSLAFEQYFGPGTRLTVT.

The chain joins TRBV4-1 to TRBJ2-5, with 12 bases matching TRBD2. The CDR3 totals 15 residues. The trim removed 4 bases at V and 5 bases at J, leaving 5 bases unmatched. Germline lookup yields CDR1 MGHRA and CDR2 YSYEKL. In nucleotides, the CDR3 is TGCGCCAGCAGCCGACTAGCGGGGGTTCGGGAGACCCAGTACTTC. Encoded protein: CASSRLAGVRETQYF.

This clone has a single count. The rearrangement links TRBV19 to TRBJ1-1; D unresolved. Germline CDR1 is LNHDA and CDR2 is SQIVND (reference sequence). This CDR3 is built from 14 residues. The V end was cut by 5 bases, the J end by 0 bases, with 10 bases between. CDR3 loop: CASSWALMNTEAFF. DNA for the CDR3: TGTGCCAGTAGTTGGGCACTGATGAACACTGAAGCTTTCTTT.

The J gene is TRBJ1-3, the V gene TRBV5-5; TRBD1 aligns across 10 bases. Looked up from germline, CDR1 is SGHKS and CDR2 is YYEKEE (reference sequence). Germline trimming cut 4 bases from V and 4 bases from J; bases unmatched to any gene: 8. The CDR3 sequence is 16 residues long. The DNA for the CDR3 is TGTGCCAGCAGCCATTCCGACAGGGGGCTGGGAAACACCATATATTTT. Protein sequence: CASSHSDRGLGNTIYF. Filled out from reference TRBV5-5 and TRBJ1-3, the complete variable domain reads DAGVTQSPTHLIKTRGQQVTLRCSPISGHKSVSWYQQVLGQGPQFIFQYYEKEERGRGNFPDRFSARQFPNYSSELNVNALLLGDSALYLCASSHSDRGLGNTIYFGEGSWLTVV.

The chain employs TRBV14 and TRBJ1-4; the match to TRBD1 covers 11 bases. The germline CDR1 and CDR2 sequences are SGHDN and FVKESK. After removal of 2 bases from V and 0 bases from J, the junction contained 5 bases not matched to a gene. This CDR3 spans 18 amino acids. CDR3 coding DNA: TGTGCCAGCAGCCAACGGACAGGGGGCCTTGCAACTAATGAAAAACTGTTTTTT. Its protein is CASSQRTGGLATNEKLFF.

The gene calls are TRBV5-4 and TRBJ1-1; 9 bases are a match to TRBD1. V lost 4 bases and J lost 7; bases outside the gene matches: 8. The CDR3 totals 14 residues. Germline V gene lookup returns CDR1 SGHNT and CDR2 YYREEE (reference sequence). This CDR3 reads CASSGATGGDEAFF. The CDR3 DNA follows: TGTGCCAGCAGCGGGGCGACAGGGGGGGATGAAGCTTTCTTT. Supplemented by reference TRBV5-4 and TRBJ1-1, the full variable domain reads ETGVTQSPTHLIKTRGQQVTLRCSSQSGHNTVSWYQQALGQGPQFIFQYYREEENGRGNFPPRFSGLQFPNYSSELNVNALELDDSALYLCASSGATGGDEAFFGQGTRLTVV.

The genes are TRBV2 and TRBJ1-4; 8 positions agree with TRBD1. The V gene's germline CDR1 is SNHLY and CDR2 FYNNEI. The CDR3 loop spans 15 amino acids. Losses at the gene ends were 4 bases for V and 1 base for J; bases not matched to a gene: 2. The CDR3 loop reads CASSGQGLTNEKLFF. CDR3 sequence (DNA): TGTGCCAGCAGTGGACAGGGGTTAACTAATGAAAAACTGTTTTTT.

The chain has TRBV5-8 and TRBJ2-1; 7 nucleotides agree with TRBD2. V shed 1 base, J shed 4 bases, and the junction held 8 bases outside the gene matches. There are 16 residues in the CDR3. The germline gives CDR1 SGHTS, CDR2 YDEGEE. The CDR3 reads CASSLLAGDTYNEQFF. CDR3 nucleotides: TGTGCCAGCAGCTTGCTTGCGGGGGATACTTACAATGAGCAGTTCTTC.

The chain's CDR3 is CASSPWTGLNYGYTF. Written as DNA, the CDR3 is TGTGCCAGCTCACCGTGGACAGGGCTTAACTATGGCTACACCTTC. The rearrangement links TRBV18 to TRBJ1-2, with TRBD1 matching over 8 bases. The V segment lost 3 bases and the J segment 1 base; nucleotides outside the gene matches: 4. Looked up from germline, CDR1 is KGHSH and CDR2 is LQKENI. The CDR3 is 15 amino acids.

The DNA for the CDR3 is TGTGCCTGGAGTGTATATTCGGACAGAGTAGCCACAGATACGCAGTATTTT. Amino acid sequence: CAWSVYSDRVATDTQYF. The chain links TRBV30 to TRBJ2-3, with D perhaps matching TRBD1 (6 bases). The CDR3 is 17 residues long. V was shortened by 0 bases and J by 2 bases, with 18 bases between the two germline ends. The germline V gene encodes CDR1 GTSNPN and CDR2 SVGIG (reference sequence).